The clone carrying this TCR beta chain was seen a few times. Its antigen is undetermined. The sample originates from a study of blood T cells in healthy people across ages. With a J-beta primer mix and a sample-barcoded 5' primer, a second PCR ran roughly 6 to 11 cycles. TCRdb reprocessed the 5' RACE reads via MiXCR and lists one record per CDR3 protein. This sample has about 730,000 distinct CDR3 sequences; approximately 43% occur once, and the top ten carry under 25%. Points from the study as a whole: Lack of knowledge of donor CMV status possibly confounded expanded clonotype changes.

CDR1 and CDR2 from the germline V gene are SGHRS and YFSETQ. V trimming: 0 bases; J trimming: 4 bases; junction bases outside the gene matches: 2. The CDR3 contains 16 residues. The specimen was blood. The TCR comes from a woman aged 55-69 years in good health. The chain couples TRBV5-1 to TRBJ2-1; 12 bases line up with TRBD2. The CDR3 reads CASSLDGTSGYNEQFF. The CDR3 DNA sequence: TGCGCCAGCAGCTTGGACGGGACTAGCGGGTACAATGAGCAGTTCTTC.